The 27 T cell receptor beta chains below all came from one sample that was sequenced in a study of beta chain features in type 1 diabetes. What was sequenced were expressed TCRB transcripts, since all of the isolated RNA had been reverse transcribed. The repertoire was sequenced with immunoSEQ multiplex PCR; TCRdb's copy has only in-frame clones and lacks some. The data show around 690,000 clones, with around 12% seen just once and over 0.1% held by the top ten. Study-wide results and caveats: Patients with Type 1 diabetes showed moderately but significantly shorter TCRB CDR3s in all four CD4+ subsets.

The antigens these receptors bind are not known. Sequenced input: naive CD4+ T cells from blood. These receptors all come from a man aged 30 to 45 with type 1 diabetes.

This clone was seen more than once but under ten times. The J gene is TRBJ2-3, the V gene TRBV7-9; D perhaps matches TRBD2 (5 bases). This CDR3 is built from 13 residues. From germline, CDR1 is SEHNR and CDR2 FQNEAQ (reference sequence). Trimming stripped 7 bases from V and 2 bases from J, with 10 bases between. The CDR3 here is CASNEGPTDTQYF. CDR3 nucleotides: TGTGCCAGCAACGAGGGCCCCACAGATACGCAGTATTTT.

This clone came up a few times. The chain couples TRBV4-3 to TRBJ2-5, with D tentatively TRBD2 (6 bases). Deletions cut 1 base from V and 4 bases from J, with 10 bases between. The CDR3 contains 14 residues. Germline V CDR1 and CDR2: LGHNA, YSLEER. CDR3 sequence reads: CASSQVLEGETQYF. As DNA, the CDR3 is TGCGCCAGCAGCCAAGTCTTGGAGGGAGAGACCCAGTACTTC.

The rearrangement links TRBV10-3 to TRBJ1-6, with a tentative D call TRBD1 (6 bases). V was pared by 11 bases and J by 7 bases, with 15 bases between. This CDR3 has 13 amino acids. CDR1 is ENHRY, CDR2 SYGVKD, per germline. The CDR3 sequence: CAARDIVNSPLHF. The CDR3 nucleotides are TGTGCCGCCCGGGACATTGTAAATTCACCCCTCCACTTT.

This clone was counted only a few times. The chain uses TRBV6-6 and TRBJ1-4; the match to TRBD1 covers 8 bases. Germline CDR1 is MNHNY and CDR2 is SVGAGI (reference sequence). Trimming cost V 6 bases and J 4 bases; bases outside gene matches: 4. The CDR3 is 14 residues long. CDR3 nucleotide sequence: TGTGCCAGCAGAGACAGGGGACTTAATGAAAAACTGTTTTTT. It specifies CASRDRGLNEKLFF.

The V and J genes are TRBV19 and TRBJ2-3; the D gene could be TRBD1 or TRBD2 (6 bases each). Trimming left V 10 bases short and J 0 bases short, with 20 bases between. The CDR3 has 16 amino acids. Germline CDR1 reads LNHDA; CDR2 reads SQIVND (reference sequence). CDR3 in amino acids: CATTRGGGDSTDTQYF. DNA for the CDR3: TGTGCCACCACCAGGGGAGGCGGGGACAGCACAGATACGCAGTATTTT. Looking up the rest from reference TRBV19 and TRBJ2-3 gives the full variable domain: DGGITQSPKYLFRKEGQNVTLSCEQNLNHDAMYWYRQDPGQGLRLIYYSQIVNDFQKGDIAEGYSVSREKKESFPLTVTSAQKNPTAFYLCATTRGGGDSTDTQYFGPGTRLTVL.

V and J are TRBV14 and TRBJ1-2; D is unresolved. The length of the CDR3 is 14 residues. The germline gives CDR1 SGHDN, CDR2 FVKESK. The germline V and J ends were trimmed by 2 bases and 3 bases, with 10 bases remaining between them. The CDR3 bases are TGTGCCAGCAGCCAATTCGACACGGACTATGGCTACACCTTC. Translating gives CASSQFDTDYGYTF.

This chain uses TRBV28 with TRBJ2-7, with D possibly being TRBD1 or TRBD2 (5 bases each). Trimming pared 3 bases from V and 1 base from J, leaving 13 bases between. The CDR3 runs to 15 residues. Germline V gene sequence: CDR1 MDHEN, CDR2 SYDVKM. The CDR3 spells CASSFGERGSYEQYF. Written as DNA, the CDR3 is TGTGCCAGCAGTTTCGGGGAAAGGGGTTCCTACGAGCAGTACTTC.

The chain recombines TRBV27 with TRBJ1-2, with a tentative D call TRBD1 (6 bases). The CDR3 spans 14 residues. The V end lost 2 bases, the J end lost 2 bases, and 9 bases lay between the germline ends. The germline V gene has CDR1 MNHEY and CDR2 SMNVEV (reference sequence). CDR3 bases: TGTGCCAGCAGTTTACTGGACAGCAACTATGGCTACACCTTC. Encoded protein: CASSLLDSNYGYTF.

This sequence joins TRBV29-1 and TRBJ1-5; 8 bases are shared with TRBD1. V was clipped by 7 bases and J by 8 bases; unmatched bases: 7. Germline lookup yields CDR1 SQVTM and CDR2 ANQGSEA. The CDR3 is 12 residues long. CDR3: CSAGQGREPQHF. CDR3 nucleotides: TGCAGCGCCGGACAGGGTAGGGAGCCCCAGCATTTT.

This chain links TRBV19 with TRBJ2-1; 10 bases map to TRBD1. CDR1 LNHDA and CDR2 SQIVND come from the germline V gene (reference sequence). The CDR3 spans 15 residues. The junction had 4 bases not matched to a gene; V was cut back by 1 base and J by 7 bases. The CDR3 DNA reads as TGTGCCAGTAGTATAGCTTCGGACAGGGGGAATGAGCAGTTCTTC. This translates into CASSIASDRGNEQFF.

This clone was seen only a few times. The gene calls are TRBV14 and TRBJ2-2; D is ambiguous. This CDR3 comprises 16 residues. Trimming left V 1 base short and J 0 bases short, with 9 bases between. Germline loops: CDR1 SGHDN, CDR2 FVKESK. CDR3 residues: CASSQVGNSNTGELFF. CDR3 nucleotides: TGTGCCAGCAGCCAAGTGGGCAATTCGAACACCGGGGAGCTGTTTTTT.

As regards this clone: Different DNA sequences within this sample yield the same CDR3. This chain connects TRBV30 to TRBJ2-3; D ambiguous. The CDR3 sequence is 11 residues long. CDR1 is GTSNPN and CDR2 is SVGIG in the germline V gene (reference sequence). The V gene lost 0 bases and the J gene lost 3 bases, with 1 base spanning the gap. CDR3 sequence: CAWSVTDTQYF. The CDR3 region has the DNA TGTGCCTGGAGTGTTACAGATACGCAGTATTTT.

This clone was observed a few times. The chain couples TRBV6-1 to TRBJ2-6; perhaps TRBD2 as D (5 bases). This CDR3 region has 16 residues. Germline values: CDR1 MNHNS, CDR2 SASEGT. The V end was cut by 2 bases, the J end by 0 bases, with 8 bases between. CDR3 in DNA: TGTGCCAGCAGTGAAAGGGAGCACTCTGGGGCCAACGTCCTGACTTTC. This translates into CASSEREHSGANVLTF.

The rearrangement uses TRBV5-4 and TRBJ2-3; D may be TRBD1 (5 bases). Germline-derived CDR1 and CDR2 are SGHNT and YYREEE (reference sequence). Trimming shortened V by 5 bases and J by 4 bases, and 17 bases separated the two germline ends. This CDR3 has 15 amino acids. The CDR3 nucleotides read TGTGCCAGCAGTATAGGCAACAGGATCTCAGATACGCAGTATTTT. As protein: CASSIGNRISDTQYF. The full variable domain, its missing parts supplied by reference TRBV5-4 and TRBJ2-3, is ETGVTQSPTHLIKTRGQQVTLRCSSQSGHNTVSWYQQALGQGPQFIFQYYREEENGRGNFPPRFSGLQFPNYSSELNVNALELDDSALYLCASSIGNRISDTQYFGPGTRLTVL.

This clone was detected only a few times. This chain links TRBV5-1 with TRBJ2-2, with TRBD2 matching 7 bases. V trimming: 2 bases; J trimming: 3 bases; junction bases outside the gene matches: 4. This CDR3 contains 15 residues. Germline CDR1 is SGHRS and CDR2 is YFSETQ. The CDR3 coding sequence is TGCGCCAGCAGCTTCTCAGCGGGGCACACCGGGGAGCTGTTTTTT. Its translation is CASSFSAGHTGELFF. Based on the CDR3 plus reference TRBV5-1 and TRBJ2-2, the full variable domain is KAGVTQTPRYLIKTRGQQVTLSCSPISGHRSVSWYQQTPGQGLQFLFEYFSETQRNKGNFPGRFSGRQFSNSRSEMNVSTLELGDSALYLCASSFSAGHTGELFFGEGSRLTVL.

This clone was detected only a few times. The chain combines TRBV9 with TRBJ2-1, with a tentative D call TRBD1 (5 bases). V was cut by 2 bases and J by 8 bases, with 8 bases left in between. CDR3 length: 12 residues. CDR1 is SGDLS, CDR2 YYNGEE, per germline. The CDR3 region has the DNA TGTGCCAGCAGCGTCTTGGGGCATGAGCAGTTCTTC. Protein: CASSVLGHEQFF.

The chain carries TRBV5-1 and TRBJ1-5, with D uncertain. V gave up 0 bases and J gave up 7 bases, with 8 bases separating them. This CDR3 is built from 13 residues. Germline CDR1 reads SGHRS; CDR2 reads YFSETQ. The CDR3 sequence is CASSLGTGQPQHF. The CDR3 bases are TGCGCCAGCAGCTTGGGGACGGGCCAGCCCCAGCATTTT.

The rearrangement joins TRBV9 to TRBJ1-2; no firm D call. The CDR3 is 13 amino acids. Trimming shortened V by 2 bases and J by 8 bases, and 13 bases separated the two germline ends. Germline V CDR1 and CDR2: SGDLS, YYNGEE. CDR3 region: CASSVFQARGYTF. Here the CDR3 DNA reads TGTGCCAGCAGCGTCTTTCAGGCGCGGGGCTACACCTTC.

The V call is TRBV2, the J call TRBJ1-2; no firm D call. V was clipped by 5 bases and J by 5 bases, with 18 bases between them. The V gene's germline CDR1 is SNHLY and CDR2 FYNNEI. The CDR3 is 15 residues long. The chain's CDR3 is CASSPRPDFGYGYTF. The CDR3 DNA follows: TGTGCCAGCAGTCCAAGGCCAGACTTTGGGTATGGCTACACCTTC.

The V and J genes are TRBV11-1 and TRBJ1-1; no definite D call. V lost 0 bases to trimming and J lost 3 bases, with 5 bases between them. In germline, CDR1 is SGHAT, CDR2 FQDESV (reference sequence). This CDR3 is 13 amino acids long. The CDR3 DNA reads TGTGCCAGCAGCTTAGCGGGCGACACTGAAGCTTTCTTT. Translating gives CASSLAGDTEAFF.

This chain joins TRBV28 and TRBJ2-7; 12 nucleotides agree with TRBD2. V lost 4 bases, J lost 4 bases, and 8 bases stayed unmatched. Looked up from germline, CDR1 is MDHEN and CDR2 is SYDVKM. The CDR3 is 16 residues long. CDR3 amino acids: CASSSDSSGGAYEQYF. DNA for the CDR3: TGTGCCAGCAGTTCCGACTCTAGCGGGGGGGCGTACGAGCAGTACTTC. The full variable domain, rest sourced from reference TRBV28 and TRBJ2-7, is DVKVTQSSRYLVKRTGEKVFLECVQDMDHENMFWYRQDPGLGLRLIYFSYDVKMKEKGDIPEGYSVSREKKERFSLILESASTNQTSMYLCASSSDSSGGAYEQYFGPGTRLTVT.

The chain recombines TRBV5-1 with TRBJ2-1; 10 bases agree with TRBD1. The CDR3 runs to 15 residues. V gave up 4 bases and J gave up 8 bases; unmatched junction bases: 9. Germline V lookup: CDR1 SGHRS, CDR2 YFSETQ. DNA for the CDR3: TGCGCCAGCAGCATACCGACAGGGGGCTTCGATGAGCAGTTCTTC. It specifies CASSIPTGGFDEQFF.

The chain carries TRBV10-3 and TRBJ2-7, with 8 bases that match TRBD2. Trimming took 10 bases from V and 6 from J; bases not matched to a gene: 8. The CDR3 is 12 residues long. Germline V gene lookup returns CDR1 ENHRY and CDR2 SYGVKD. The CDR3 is CATRGGGGEQYF. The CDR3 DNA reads TGTGCCACCCGGGGGGGTGGAGGCGAGCAGTACTTC.

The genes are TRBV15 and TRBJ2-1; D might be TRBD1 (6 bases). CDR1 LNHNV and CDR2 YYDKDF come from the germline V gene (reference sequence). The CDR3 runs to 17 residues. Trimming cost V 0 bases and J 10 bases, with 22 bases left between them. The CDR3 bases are TGTGCCACCAGCAGAGATGCCGGGACACCCTTTTTCGGAGAGCAGTTCTTC. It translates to CATSRDAGTPFFGEQFF.

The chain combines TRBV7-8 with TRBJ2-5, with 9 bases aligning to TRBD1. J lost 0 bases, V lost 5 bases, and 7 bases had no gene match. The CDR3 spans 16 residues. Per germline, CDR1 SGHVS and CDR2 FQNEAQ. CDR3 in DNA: TGTGCCAGCAGCCGGCGAGGGACAGGGTACCAAGAGACCCAGTACTTC. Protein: CASSRRGTGYQETQYF.

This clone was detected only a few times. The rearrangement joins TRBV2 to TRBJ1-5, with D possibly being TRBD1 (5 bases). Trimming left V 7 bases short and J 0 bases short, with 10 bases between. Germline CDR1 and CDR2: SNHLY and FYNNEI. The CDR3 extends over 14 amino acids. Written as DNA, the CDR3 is TGTGCCAGCATGGGGGGGAATAGCAATCAGCCCCAGCATTTT. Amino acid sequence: CASMGGNSNQPQHF.

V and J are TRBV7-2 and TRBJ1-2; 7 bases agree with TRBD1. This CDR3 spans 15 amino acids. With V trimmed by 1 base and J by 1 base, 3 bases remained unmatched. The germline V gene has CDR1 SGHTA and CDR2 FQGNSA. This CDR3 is CASSLGGTDNYGYTF. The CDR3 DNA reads TGTGCCAGCAGCTTAGGAGGGACAGATAACTATGGCTACACCTTC.